These T cell receptor beta chains were read from a single sample in a study of T cell changes during pregnancy in multiple sclerosis. The data were produced by immunoSEQ multiplex PCR, yet TCRdb's version contains in-frame clones alone and is incomplete. The sample carries some 100,000 clones, just over 90% recorded once. Source: peripheral blood, taken in the second trimester of pregnancy. These receptors came from a female donor with multiple sclerosis, enrolled in a pregnancy study. Both conserved end residues are part of each CDR3. A D gene is named only where the DNA matches it firmly. Clone size, where shown, is once, few, many, or a class for clones that have expanded.

size,length,V,J,D,DNA,CDR3
-,15,TRBV28,TRBJ2-3,-,TGTGCCAGCAGTCCTCCCGGGGTTGGGACAGATACGCAGTATTTT,CASSPPGVGTDTQYF
-,16,TRBV18,TRBJ1-3,-,TGTGCCAGCTCACTAGACAAGGCCCGCTCTGGAAACACCATATATTTT,CASSLDKARSGNTIYF
-,13,TRBV6-1,TRBJ1-2,-,TGTGCCAGCAGTGAAAGTCGAGGGCAGATCTACACCTTC,CASSESRGQIYTF
-,15,TRBV2,TRBJ2-1,-,TGTGCCAGCAATGCGTTCTCTTCCTCCTACAATGAGCAGTTCTTC,CASNAFSSSYNEQFF
once,14,TRBV9,TRBJ2-4,-,TGTGCCAGCAGCCCCCAAGGACAGAAAAACATTCAGTACTTC,CASSPQGQKNIQYF
-,15,TRBV7-2,TRBJ2-5,TRBD2,TGTGCCAGCAGCCCCCTGGGGACTAGCGGGGAGGCCCAGTACTTC,CASSPLGTSGEAQYF
-,15,TRBV6-6,TRBJ1-6,-,TGTGCCAGCAGTTACTCGGCACCCAATAATTCACCCCTCCACTTT,CASSYSAPNNSPLHF
-,16,TRBV6-5,TRBJ2-3,-,TGTGCCAGCAGTTCCCTTAGACTAGAATTGTTGGGAACGCAGTATTTT,CASSSLRLELLGTQYF
-,14,TRBV6-1,TRBJ2-7,-,TGTGCCAGCAGTGAACGAGGGAAGGGTTACGAGCAGTACTTC,CASSERGKGYEQYF
-,15,TRBV11-3,TRBJ2-5,TRBD2,TGTGCCAGCAGCAAAAGCGGGGGAGTCCAAGAGACCCAGTACTTC,CASSKSGGVQETQYF
-,13,TRBV25-1,TRBJ1-5,-,TGTGCCAGCAGTGCAGTAAGCAATCAGCCCCAGCATTTT,CASSAVSNQPQHF